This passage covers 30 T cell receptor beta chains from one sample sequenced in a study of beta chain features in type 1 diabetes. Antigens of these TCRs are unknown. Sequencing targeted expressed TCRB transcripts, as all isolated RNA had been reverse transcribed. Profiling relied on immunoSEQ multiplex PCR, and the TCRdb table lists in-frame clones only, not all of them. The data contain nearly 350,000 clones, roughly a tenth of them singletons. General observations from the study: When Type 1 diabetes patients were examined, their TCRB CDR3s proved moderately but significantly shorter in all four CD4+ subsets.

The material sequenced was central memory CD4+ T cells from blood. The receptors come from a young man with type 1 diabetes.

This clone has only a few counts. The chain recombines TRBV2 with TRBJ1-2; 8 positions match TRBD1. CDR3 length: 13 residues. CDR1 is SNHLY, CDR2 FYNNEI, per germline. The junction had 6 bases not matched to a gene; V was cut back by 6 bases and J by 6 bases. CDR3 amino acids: CASSGQGADGYTF. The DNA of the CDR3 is TGTGCCAGCAGCGGGCAGGGGGCTGATGGCTACACCTTC. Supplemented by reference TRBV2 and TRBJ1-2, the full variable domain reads EPEVTQTPSHQVTQMGQEVILRCVPISNHLYFYWYRQILGQKVEFLVSFYNNEISEKSEIFDDQFSVERPDGSNFTLKIRSTKLEDSAMYFCASSGQGADGYTFGSGTRLTVV.

The CDR3 region is CASSLGQTDEQYF. As DNA, the CDR3 is TGTGCCAGCAGCTTAGGACAGACCGACGAGCAGTACTTC. The rearrangement links TRBV7-6 to TRBJ2-7; TRBD1 is a possible D gene (5 bases). CDR3 length equals 13 residues. CDR1 is SGHVS and CDR2 is FNYEAQ in the germline V gene. V dropped 1 base and J dropped 5 bases, with 9 bases sitting between them.

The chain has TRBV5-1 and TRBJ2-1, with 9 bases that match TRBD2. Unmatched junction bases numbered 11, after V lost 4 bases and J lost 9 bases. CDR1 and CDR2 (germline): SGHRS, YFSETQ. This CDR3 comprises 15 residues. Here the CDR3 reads CASSGASGEYGEQFF. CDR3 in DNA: TGCGCCAGCAGCGGGGCTAGCGGGGAGTATGGTGAGCAGTTCTTC.

The DNA for the CDR3 is TGTGCCAGCAGCTTAGATCTAGGGACCTCTAACTATGGCTACACCTTC. Translated: CASSLDLGTSNYGYTF. The chain combines TRBV11-2 with TRBJ1-2; D is possibly TRBD1 (5 bases). V was clipped by 0 bases and J by 0 bases, with 11 bases between them. CDR1 SGHAT and CDR2 FQNNGV come from the germline V gene. This CDR3 has 16 residues. Complete variable domain (other parts from reference TRBV11-2 and TRBJ1-2): EAGVAQSPRYKIIEKRQSVAFWCNPISGHATLYWYQQILGQGPKLLIQFQNNGVVDDSQLPKDRFSAERLKGVDSTLKIQPAKLEDSAVYLCASSLDLGTSNYGYTFGSGTRLTVV.

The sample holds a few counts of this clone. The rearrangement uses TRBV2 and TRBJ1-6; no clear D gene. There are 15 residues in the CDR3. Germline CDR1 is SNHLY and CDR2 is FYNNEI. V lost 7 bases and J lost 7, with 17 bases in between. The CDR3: CASILLGGENSPLHF. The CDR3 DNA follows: TGTGCCAGCATTCTATTGGGTGGAGAAAATTCACCCCTCCACTTT.

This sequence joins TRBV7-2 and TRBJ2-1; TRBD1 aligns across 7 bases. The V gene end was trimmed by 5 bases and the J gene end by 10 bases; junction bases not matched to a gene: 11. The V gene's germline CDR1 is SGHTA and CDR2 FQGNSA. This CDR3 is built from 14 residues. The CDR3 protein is CASSPGTASPEQFF. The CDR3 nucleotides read TGTGCCAGCAGCCCCGGGACAGCGAGCCCCGAGCAGTTCTTC.

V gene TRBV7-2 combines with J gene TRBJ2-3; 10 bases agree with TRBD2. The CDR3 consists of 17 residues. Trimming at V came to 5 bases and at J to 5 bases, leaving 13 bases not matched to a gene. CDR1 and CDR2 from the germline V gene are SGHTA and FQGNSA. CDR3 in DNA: TGTGCCAGCAGCCGAACCCTAGCGGGGGTTCCACAAGATACGCAGTATTTT. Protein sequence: CASSRTLAGVPQDTQYF.

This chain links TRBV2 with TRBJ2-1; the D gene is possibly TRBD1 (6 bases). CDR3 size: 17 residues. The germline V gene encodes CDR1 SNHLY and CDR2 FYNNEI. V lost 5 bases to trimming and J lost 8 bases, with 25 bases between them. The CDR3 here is CASSFAPLGTGRDEQFF. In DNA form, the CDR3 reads TGTGCCAGCAGTTTTGCCCCACTTGGTACAGGGCGAGATGAGCAGTTCTTC.

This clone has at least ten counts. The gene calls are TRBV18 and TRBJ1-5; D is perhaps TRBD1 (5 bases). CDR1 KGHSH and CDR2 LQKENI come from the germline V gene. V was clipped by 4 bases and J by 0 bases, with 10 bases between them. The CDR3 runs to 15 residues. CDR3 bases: TGTGCCAGCTCACTAGACGGGGGTAGCAATCAGCCCCAGCATTTT. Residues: CASSLDGGSNQPQHF.

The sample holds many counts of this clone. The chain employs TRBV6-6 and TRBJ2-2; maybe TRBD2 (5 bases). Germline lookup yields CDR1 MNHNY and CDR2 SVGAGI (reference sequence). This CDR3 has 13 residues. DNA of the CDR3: TGTGCGGGAGCTAGCTCATATTCCGGGGAGCTGTTTTTT. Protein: CAGASSYSGELFF.

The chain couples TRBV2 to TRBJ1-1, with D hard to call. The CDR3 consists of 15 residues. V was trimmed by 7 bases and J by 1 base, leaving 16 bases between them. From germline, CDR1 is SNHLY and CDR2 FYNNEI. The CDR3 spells CASTIGRTQNTEAFF. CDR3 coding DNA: TGTGCCAGCACTATAGGGCGTACTCAGAACACTGAAGCTTTCTTT.

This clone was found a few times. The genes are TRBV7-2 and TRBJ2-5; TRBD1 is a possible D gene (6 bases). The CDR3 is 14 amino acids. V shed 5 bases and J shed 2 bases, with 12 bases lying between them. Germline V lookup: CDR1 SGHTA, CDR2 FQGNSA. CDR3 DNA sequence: TGTGCCAGCAGCCCTAAGGACAGACAAGAGACCCAGTACTTC. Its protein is CASSPKDRQETQYF.

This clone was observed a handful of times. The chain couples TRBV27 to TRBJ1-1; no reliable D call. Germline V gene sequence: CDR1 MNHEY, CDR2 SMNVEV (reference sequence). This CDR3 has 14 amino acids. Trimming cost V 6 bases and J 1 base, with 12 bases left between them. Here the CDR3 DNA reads TGTGCCAGCAGCCGGACTCACAGGAACACTGAAGCTTTCTTT. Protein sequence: CASSRTHRNTEAFF.

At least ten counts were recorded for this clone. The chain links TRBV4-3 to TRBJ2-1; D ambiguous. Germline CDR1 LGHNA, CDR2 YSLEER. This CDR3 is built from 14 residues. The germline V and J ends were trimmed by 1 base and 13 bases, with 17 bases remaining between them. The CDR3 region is CASSQVKIRHVQFF. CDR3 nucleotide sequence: TGCGCCAGCAGCCAAGTTAAGATAAGACACGTACAGTTCTTC.

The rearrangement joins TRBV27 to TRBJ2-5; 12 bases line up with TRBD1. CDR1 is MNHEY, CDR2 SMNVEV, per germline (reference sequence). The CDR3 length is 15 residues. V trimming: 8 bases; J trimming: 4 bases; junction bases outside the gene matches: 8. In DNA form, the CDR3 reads TGTGCCAGCGCCCCCCGGGACAGGGGGCGAGAGACCCAGTACTTC. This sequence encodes CASAPRDRGRETQYF.

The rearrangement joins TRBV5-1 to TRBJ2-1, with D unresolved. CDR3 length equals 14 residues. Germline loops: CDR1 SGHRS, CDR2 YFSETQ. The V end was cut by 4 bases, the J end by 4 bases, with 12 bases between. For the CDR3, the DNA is TGCGCCAGCAGCGCATCAGCCGAGTACAATGAGCAGTTCTTC. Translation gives CASSASAEYNEQFF.

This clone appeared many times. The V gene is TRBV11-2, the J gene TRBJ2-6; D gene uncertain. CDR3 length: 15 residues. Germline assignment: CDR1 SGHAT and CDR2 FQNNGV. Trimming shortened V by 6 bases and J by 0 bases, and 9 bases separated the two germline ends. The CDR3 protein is CASSYTHSGANVLTF. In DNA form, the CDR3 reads TGTGCCAGCAGTTACACCCACTCTGGGGCCAACGTCCTGACTTTC.

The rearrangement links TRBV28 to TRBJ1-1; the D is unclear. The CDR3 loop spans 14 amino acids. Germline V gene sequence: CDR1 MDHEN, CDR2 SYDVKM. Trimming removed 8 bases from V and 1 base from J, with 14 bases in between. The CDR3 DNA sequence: TGTGCCAGCGAATCCACCGGCAGGAACACTGAAGCTTTCTTT. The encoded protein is CASESTGRNTEAFF. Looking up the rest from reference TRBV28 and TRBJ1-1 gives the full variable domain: DVKVTQSSRYLVKRTGEKVFLECVQDMDHENMFWYRQDPGLGLRLIYFSYDVKMKEKGDIPEGYSVSREKKERFSLILESASTNQTSMYLCASESTGRNTEAFFGQGTRLTVV.

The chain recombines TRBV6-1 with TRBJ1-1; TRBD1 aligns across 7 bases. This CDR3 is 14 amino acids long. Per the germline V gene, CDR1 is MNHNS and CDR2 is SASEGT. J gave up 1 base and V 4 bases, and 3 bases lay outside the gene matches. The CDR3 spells CASSVQGPNTEAFF. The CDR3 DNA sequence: TGTGCCAGCAGTGTACAGGGGCCGAACACTGAAGCTTTCTTT.

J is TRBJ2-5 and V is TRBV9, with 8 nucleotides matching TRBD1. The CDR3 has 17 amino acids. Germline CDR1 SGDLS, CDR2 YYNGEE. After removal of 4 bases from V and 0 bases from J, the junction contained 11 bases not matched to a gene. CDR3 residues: CASSLSTGARYQETQYF. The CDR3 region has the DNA TGTGCCAGCAGCCTATCGACAGGGGCGAGGTACCAAGAGACCCAGTACTTC.

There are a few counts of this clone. The CDR3 nucleotides read TGTGCCAGCCGGGACCGAGTCTATGGCTACACCTTC. Translating it yields CASRDRVYGYTF. The V gene is TRBV6-5, the J gene TRBJ1-2; D might be TRBD1 (5 bases). Trimming removed 8 bases from V and 4 bases from J, with 11 bases in between. Germline CDR1 and CDR2: MNHEY and SVGAGI. The length of the CDR3 is 12 residues.

This CDR3 is CASSIIPAGNEKLFF. The CDR3 DNA follows: TGTGCCAGCAGTATTATACCAGCCGGTAATGAAAAACTGTTTTTT. The chain uses TRBV6-6 and TRBJ1-4; D uncertain. Germline lookup yields CDR1 MNHNY and CDR2 SVGAGI (reference sequence). There are 15 residues in the CDR3. Trimming removed 5 bases at V and 4 bases at J, with 14 bases between.

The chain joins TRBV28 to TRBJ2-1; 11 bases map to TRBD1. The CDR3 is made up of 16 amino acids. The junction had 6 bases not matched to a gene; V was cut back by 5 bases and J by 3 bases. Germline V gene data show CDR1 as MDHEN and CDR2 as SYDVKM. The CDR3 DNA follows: TGTGCCAGCAGTGCCCCCGGGACAGGGGGCTACAATGAGCAGTTCTTC. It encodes CASSAPGTGGYNEQFF.

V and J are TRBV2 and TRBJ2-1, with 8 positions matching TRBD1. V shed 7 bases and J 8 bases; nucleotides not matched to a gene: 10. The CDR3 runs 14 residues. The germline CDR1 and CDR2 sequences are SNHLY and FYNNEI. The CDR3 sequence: CASTKTDRGHEQFF. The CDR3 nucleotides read TGTGCCAGCACCAAGACCGACAGGGGCCATGAGCAGTTCTTC.

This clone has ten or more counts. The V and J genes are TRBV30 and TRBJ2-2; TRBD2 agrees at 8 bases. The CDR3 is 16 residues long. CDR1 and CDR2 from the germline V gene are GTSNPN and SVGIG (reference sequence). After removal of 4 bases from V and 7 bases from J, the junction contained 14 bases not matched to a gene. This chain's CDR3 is CAWNGLARRKGGELFF. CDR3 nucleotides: TGTGCCTGGAATGGACTAGCCCGACGAAAGGGCGGGGAGCTGTTTTTT. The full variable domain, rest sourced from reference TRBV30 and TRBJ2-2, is SQTIHQWPATLVQPVGSPLSLECTVEGTSNPNLYWYRQAAGRGLQLLFYSVGIGQISSEVPQNLSASRPQDRQFILSSKKLLLSDSGFYLCAWNGLARRKGGELFFGEGSRLTVL.

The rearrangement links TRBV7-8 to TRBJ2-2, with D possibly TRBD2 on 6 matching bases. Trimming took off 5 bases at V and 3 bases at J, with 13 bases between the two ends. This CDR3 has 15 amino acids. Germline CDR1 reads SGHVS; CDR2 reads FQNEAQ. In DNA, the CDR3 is TGTGCCAGCAGCCCGCGGTCGGGGGACACCGGGGAGCTGTTTTTT. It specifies CASSPRSGDTGELFF.

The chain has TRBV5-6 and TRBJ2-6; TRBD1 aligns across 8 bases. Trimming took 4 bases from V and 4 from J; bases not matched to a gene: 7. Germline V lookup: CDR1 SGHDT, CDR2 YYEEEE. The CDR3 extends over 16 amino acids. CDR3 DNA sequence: TGTGCCAGCAGCCCGACAGGGGTAGGAGGGGCCAACGTCCTGACTTTC. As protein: CASSPTGVGGANVLTF.

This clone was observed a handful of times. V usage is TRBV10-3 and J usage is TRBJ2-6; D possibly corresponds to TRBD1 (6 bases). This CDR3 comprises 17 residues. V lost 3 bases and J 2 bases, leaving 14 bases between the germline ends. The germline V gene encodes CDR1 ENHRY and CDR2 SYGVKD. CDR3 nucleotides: TGTGCCATCAGTGACTACAGGGTTACAACTGGGGCCAACGTCCTGACTTTC. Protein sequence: CAISDYRVTTGANVLTF.

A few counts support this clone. The CDR3 is CASSWTSEQFF. The DNA for the CDR3 is TGTGCCAGCAGCTGGACAAGTGAGCAGTTCTTC. The V gene is TRBV5-5, the J gene TRBJ2-1; D possibly corresponds to TRBD1 (5 bases). V lost 3 bases, J lost 9 bases, and 7 bases lay in between. CDR1 and CDR2 from the germline V gene are SGHKS and YYEKEE (reference sequence). CDR3 length: 11 residues.

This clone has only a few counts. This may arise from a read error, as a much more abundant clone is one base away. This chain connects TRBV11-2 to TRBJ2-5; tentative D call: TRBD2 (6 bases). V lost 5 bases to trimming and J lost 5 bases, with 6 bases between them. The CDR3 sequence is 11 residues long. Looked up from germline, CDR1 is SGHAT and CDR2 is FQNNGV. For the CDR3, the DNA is TGTGCCAGCAGCGGAGGGGAGACCCAGTACTTC. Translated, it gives CASSGGETQYF.